Listed below are T cell receptor beta chains from one sample, sequenced in a study of patients and donors after allogeneic stem cell transplantation. TCRdb re-called the RT-PCR reads with MiXCR, one entry per CDR3 protein. This sample carries hundreds of thousands of distinct CDR3 sequences, around 16% of them seen once, and the ten largest clones take 7.2%. The material sequenced was blood, either unsorted or a sorted T cell fraction (not recorded which). These receptors originate from a human donor who was either an allogeneic HSCT recipient or a stem cell or donor lymphocyte infusion donor (not recorded which). It is not recorded whose cells these are; they may come from a transplant donor. CDR3s include the opening cysteine and the closing phenylalanine or tryptophan. D genes are given only for firm matches. Expanded clones are given a class, and other clones once, few, many or no size at all.

once,TRBJ2-2,TRBV19,NA,TGTGCCAGTAGTATATTGGCAGGGGCCCGCGGGGAGCTGTTTTTT,CASSILAGARGELFF
many,TRBJ2-7,TRBV5-1,NA,TGCGCCAGCAGCTCCAGGGGTCTCTCCTACGAGCAGTACTTC,CASSSRGLSYEQYF
NA,TRBJ2-4,TRBV5-1,TRBD1,TGCGCCAGCAGCTTGGACAGGACAGGGGACTTATTAGCCAAAAACATTCAGTACTTC,CASSLDRTGDLLAKNIQYF
few,TRBJ2-7,TRBV5-1,TRBD2,TGCGCCAGCAGCTCCACAGGACTAGCGGGAGTGAACGAGCAGTACTTC,CASSSTGLAGVNEQYF
NA,TRBJ2-1,TRBV5-6,TRBD2,TGTGCCAGCAGCTCCGGGACTATATTCTTCTTC,CASSSGTIFFF
NA,TRBJ2-5,TRBV7-9,TRBD1,TGTGCCAGCAGCCGGACAGGGGGCTCGGAGACCCAGTACTTC,CASSRTGGSETQYF
few,TRBJ2-3,TRBV5-6,TRBD2,TGTGCCAGCAGCCCTATACTAGCGGCCCTGACAGATACGCAGTATTTT,CASSPILAALTDTQYF
few,TRBJ2-3,TRBV6-1,NA,TGTGCCAGCAGTACCCGTAAGGTGGGTCGCCGTTTGGGGCAGTATTTT,CASSTRKVGRRLGQYF
NA,TRBJ2-7,TRBV7-2,TRBD1,TGTGCCAGCAGCTCGGCGGGACAGGGGTACGAGCAGTACTTC,CASSSAGQGYEQYF
few,TRBJ1-2,TRBV6-5,NA,TGTGCCAGCAGTTCCTCAGGGAAAGATGGCTACACCTTC,CASSSSGKDGYTF
few,TRBJ2-6,TRBV25-1,NA,TGTGCCAGCAGTGGAGCTCGCGGGGGGGCCAACGTCCTGACTTTC,CASSGARGGANVLTF
NA,TRBJ2-1,TRBV12-3/TRBV12-4,NA,TGTGCCAGCAGTTTGAGAGCCAGGACCTACAATGAGCAGTTCTTC,CASSLRARTYNEQFF
many,TRBJ2-1,TRBV7-9,NA,TGTGCCAGCAGCTTAGCGGTTCTCTACAATGAGCAGTTCTTC,CASSLAVLYNEQFF
NA,TRBJ1-1,TRBV10-3,NA,TGTGCCATCAGCCCCAGGGGCGGGAACACTGAAGCTTTCTTT,CAISPRGGNTEAFF
many,TRBJ1-1,TRBV20-1,NA,TGCAGTGCTAGCTTGCTGGGGTCAGCTGAAGCTTTCTTT,CSASLLGSAEAFF
few,TRBJ2-6,TRBV7-8,TRBD1,TGTGCCAGCAGCTTAGAAGGGGGCGGATCCTCTGGGGCCAACGTCCTGACTTTC,CASSLEGGGSSGANVLTF
few,TRBJ2-7,TRBV3-1,NA,TGTGCCAGCAGCCTAGCCCGTCCGGCTTCCTACGAGCAGTACTTC,CASSLARPASYEQYF
NA,TRBJ2-7,TRBV11-2,NA,TGTGCCAGCAGCTTAGGGGGGGTGATCGTCGACGAGCAGTACTTC,CASSLGGVIVDEQYF
NA,TRBJ2-5,TRBV29-1,TRBD1,TGCAGCGTTGGGCACAGGGGCCAACCACAAGAGACCCAGTACTTC,CSVGHRGQPQETQYF
NA,TRBJ2-7,TRBV27,TRBD1,TGTGCCAGCAGTTTCTCTCGGACAGGAAGCGAAGGCTCCTACGAGCAGTACTTC,CASSFSRTGSEGSYEQYF
NA,TRBJ1-2,TRBV12-3/TRBV12-4,NA,TGTGCCAGCAGTGTCCGGGACATCCGTGGCTACACCTTC,CASSVRDIRGYTF
NA,TRBJ1-5,TRBV12-3/TRBV12-4,TRBD1,TGTGCCAGCAGTCGGGGACAGGTGGGCAATCAGCCCCAGCATTTT,CASSRGQVGNQPQHF
NA,TRBJ2-6,TRBV19,NA,TGTGCCAGTAGTCCAGCGGGACACTCTGGGGCCAACGTCCTGACTTTC,CASSPAGHSGANVLTF
NA,TRBJ1-2,TRBV20-1,TRBD1,TGCAGTGCTAGGTGGGACAGCTATGGCTACACCTTC,CSARWDSYGYTF
NA,TRBJ2-2,TRBV9,TRBD1,TGTGCCAGCAGCGTAGGCGGGACAGGGACCGGGGAGCTGTTTTTT,CASSVGGTGTGELFF
NA,TRBJ2-7,TRBV20-1,TRBD1,TGCAGTGCTAGAGGCTTAACAGGCCAGGGGACAGGCTACGAGCAGTACTTC,CSARGLTGQGTGYEQYF
NA,TRBJ1-5,TRBV12-3/TRBV12-4,NA,TGTGCCAGCAGCTATCAAGGGCTGAATCAGCCCCAGCATTTT,CASSYQGLNQPQHF
many,TRBJ1-1,TRBV29-1,NA,TGCAGCGTCCGCGGGTCGCGGGCTTTCTTT,CSVRGSRAFF
NA,TRBJ1-2,TRBV12-3/TRBV12-4,NA,TGTGCCAGCGGGGGGGAGAACTATGGCTACACCTTC,CASGGENYGYTF
few,TRBJ2-1,TRBV9,NA,TGTGCCAGCAGCCCAAGACTAAGCTTGAACTACAATGAGCAGTTCTTC,CASSPRLSLNYNEQFF
NA,TRBJ1-1,TRBV18,TRBD1,TGTGCCAGCTCACCTGGGGCAGGGGGTGGTTCGGAAGCTTTCTTT,CASSPGAGGGSEAFF
NA,TRBJ2-7,TRBV11-2,NA,TGTGCCAGCAGCTTAATAACTATGGTGGGCCGCTCCTACGAGCAGTACTTC,CASSLITMVGRSYEQYF
few,TRBJ2-6,TRBV2,NA,TGTGCCAGCAGTGCATCGGCAGTTACTTCTGGGGCCAACGTCCTGACTTTC,CASSASAVTSGANVLTF
few,TRBJ1-2,TRBV5-5,NA,TGTGCCAGCAGCTTGGGATCTAGCAGGGGCTATGGCTACACCTTC,CASSLGSSRGYGYTF
NA,TRBJ1-2,TRBV5-1,NA,TGCGCCAGCAGCCCAAGCAGCACCAACTATGGCTACACCTTC,CASSPSSTNYGYTF
NA,TRBJ2-1,TRBV11-1,TRBD2,TGTGCCAGCAGCTTTGGACTAGCGGGGTCCTACAATGAGCAGTTCTTC,CASSFGLAGSYNEQFF
many,TRBJ1-2,TRBV7-9,TRBD1,TGTGCCAGCAGCGAGAAGGGGGCTCGAGGCTACACCTTC,CASSEKGARGYTF
few,TRBJ2-1,TRBV5-1,NA,TGCGCCAGCAGCTTTTGGACAGAAAATAATGAGCAGTTCTTC,CASSFWTENNEQFF
NA,TRBJ2-3,TRBV5-1,TRBD2,TGCGCCAGCAGCCCTATTAGCGGGGGGGCTGGGGATACGCAGTATTTT,CASSPISGGAGDTQYF
few,TRBJ1-2,TRBV12-3/TRBV12-4,NA,TGTGCCAGCAGTCAGCGACAGGTTTTATATGGCTACACCTTC,CASSQRQVLYGYTF
once,TRBJ1-5,TRBV12-3/TRBV12-4,TRBD1,TGTGCCAGCAGGCCCCAGACAGGGAGCAATCAGCCCCAGCATTTT,CASRPQTGSNQPQHF
NA,TRBJ2-3,TRBV23-1,NA,TGCGCCAGCAGTCAACGGGACGGAGAAACAGATACGCAGTATTTT,CASSQRDGETDTQYF
few,TRBJ2-1,TRBV11-1,NA,TGTGCCAGCAGCTTACCTCCGGGGGGCCAAAGCTCCTACAATGAGCAGTTCTTC,CASSLPPGGQSSYNEQFF
NA,TRBJ2-7,TRBV3-1,TRBD2,TGTGCCAGCAGCCACCTAGCGGGCGGCGAGCAGTACTTC,CASSHLAGGEQYF
NA,TRBJ1-5,TRBV20-1,NA,TGCAGTGCGCAACAGGGAAATCAGCCCCAGCATTTT,CSAQQGNQPQHF
NA,TRBJ2-2,TRBV29-1,NA,TGCAGCGTTGAAGATCACGGGGGGCGCGTCGGGGAGCTGTTTTTT,CSVEDHGGRVGELFF
once,TRBJ2-7,TRBV11-2,TRBD2,TGTGCCAGCACCCAACTAGCGGGAGGGCCGGTGCAGTACTTC,CASTQLAGGPVQYF
NA,TRBJ1-1,TRBV14,NA,TGTGCCAGCAGCCAAGACCGATCAATGAGGGATATAATGAACACTGAAGCTTTCTTT,CASSQDRSMRDIMNTEAFF
NA,TRBJ2-7,TRBV24-1,NA,TGTGCCACCAGTGATCCATCCCTCCGGGAGCAGTACTTC,CATSDPSLREQYF
few,TRBJ2-1,TRBV2,TRBD1,TGTGCCGGTGGGGCAGGGGGCGCGTATCGAGAGCAGTTCTTC,CAGGAGGAYREQFF